This entry lists 21 T cell receptor beta chains sequenced from one sample in a study of CD8 T cells in ankylosing spondylitis. Study results and caveats: A TCR beta motif of 8 or 9 highly homologous variants appeared characteristic of ankylosing spondylitis blood.

TCRdb reprocessed the 5' RACE reads via MiXCR and lists one record per CDR3 protein. The sample holds around 770,000 distinct CDR3 sequences; roughly 10% are singletons and the top ten take roughly 0.51%. Antigens of these TCRs are unknown. Sequenced sample: blood, either unsorted or a sorted T cell fraction (not recorded which). Receptor source: a male donor with ankylosing spondylitis.

This clonotype was counted a few times. The chain couples TRBV5-1 to TRBJ2-7; a possible D gene is TRBD2 (5 bases). Germline CDR1 is SGHRS and CDR2 is YFSETQ. The germline V and J ends were trimmed by 4 bases and 6 bases, with 20 bases remaining between them. The CDR3 is 15 residues long. CDR3 loop: CASSLLGSSSSEQYF. The CDR3 coding sequence is TGCGCCAGCAGCCTGCTGGGGAGTAGCTCTAGCGAGCAGTACTTC.

The chain couples TRBV28 to TRBJ2-7; a weak D match, TRBD2 (5 bases). Germline loops: CDR1 MDHEN, CDR2 SYDVKM. The CDR3 totals 14 residues. V was shortened by 5 bases and J by 0 bases, with 11 bases between the two germline ends. DNA for the CDR3: TGTGCCAGCAGTGGCCGCGGAGGCTCCTACGAGCAGTACTTC. This translates into CASSGRGGSYEQYF.

The gene calls are TRBV11-2 and TRBJ2-7; TRBD2 is a possible D gene (5 bases). The germline gives CDR1 SGHAT, CDR2 FQNNGV. CDR3 length: 18 residues. V dropped 1 base and J dropped 2 bases, with 21 bases sitting between them. In nucleotides, the CDR3 is TGTGCCAGCAGCTTAGTCCCCTGGGAAGATACAGCGGCCTACGAGCAGTACTTC. Translated, it gives CASSLVPWEDTAAYEQYF.

The V gene is TRBV20-1, the J gene TRBJ2-2; 13 nucleotides align to TRBD2. Germline values: CDR1 DFQATT, CDR2 SNEGSKA (reference sequence). This CDR3 has 16 residues. The V segment lost 5 bases and the J segment 3 bases; nucleotides outside the gene matches: 6. CDR3 sequence reads: CSAPGTSGKHTGELFF. The CDR3 DNA reads as TGCAGTGCTCCCGGGACTAGCGGGAAACACACCGGGGAGCTGTTTTTT.

This clonotype was observed a few times. The rearrangement links TRBV28 to TRBJ2-7; D tentatively reads TRBD1 or TRBD2 (5 bases each). Germline V gene sequence: CDR1 MDHEN, CDR2 SYDVKM. Trimming shortened V by 7 bases and J by 5 bases, and 12 bases separated the two germline ends. The CDR3 length is 12 residues. The CDR3 DNA follows: TGTGCCAGCAATTGGGGGACCCACGAGCAGTACTTC. Its protein product is CASNWGTHEQYF.

This clonotype was recorded a few times. V gene TRBV24-1 combines with J gene TRBJ2-1; 9 nucleotides agree with TRBD1. This CDR3 spans 16 amino acids. Germline-derived CDR1 and CDR2 are KGHDR and SFDVKD. Trimming at V came to 4 bases and at J to 8 bases, leaving 11 bases not matched to a gene. The CDR3 here is CATSEGKQGAFDEQFF. The CDR3 DNA is TGTGCCACCAGTGAAGGTAAACAGGGGGCATTTGATGAGCAGTTCTTC.

This clonotype was found a few times. The gene calls are TRBV7-2 and TRBJ1-1, with D possibly matching TRBD1 (5 bases). The germline gives CDR1 SGHTA, CDR2 FQGNSA. V was clipped by 5 bases and J by 5 bases, with 12 bases between them. The CDR3 has 13 residues. The CDR3 bases are TGTGCCAGCAGCCGGAACCAGGGAACTGAAGCTTTCTTT. Protein product: CASSRNQGTEAFF.

This clonotype was seen a few times. The J gene is TRBJ1-2, the V gene TRBV11-2, with TRBD1 identical over 9 bases. Germline V lookup: CDR1 SGHAT, CDR2 FQNNGV. The trim removed 5 bases at V and 4 bases at J, leaving 17 bases unmatched. The CDR3 has 18 residues. CDR3 sequence reads: CASSAIRTGGDFVYGYTF. The CDR3 nucleotides are TGTGCCAGCAGCGCGATCCGCACAGGGGGCGATTTCGTCTATGGCTACACCTTC.

V is TRBV20-1 and J is TRBJ2-2; the D gene is possibly TRBD1 (6 bases). CDR1 and CDR2 from the germline V gene are DFQATT and SNEGSKA (reference sequence). V shed 6 bases and J shed 6 bases, with 11 bases lying between them. The CDR3 is 12 residues long. CDR3 in DNA: TGCAGTGCGAAACAGGGCCCCGGGGAGCTGTTTTTT. Translation gives CSAKQGPGELFF.

This clonotype has a count of ten or more. This chain links TRBV7-2 with TRBJ1-3, with D tentatively TRBD1 (5 bases). Germline CDR1 reads SGHTA; CDR2 reads FQGNSA. V was shortened by 1 base and J by 4 bases, with 8 bases between the two germline ends. The CDR3 length is 14 residues. CDR3 nucleotide sequence: TGTGCCAGCAGCTTAGTAGGGACGGGAAACACCATATATTTT. This gives the protein CASSLVGTGNTIYF.

This clonotype appeared a few times. J is TRBJ1-5 and V is TRBV20-1, with 10 nucleotides matching TRBD1. Germline V gene sequence: CDR1 DFQATT, CDR2 SNEGSKA (reference sequence). Trimming took 5 bases from V and 7 from J; bases not matched to a gene: 5. CDR3 length equals 13 residues. CDR3 residues: CSAGRQGAQPQHF. The CDR3 nucleotides are TGCAGTGCTGGGAGACAGGGGGCCCAGCCCCAGCATTTT.

This clonotype has a handful of counts. The chain combines TRBV12-3 or TRBV12-4 with TRBJ1-3; possibly TRBD1 for D (5 bases). The CDR3 is 14 amino acids. V was shortened by 7 bases and J by 7 bases, with 17 bases between the two germline ends. The CDR3 region has the DNA TGTGCCAGCATCCAGGGTCCGGGTGGGAACACCATATATTTT. Its protein product is CASIQGPGGNTIYF.

This clonotype was counted at least ten times. J is TRBJ2-2 and V is TRBV7-2; D tentatively reads TRBD1 or TRBD2 (6 bases each). The CDR3 extends over 17 amino acids. The V end lost 2 bases, the J end lost 6 bases, and 19 bases lay between the germline ends. CDR1 is SGHTA, CDR2 FQGNSA, per germline. The CDR3 sequence is CASSLHLTGRISGELFF. As DNA, the CDR3 is TGTGCCAGCAGCTTACACCTTACAGGGAGGATTTCCGGGGAGCTGTTTTTT.

This clonotype came up a few times. The chain links TRBV6-2 or TRBV6-3 to TRBJ2-5; D not certain. Germline V gene data show CDR1 as MNHEY and CDR2 as SVGEGT. The length of the CDR3 is 15 residues. The V gene lost 5 bases and the J gene lost 5 bases, with 18 bases spanning the gap. CDR3 sequence (DNA): TGTGCCAGCAGTCACCGCCCTGTCGCTGGGGAGACCCAGTACTTC. It yields the protein CASSHRPVAGETQYF.

There are a few counts of this clonotype. The J gene is TRBJ1-2, the V gene TRBV6-1; 7 positions agree with TRBD1. The CDR3 has 14 amino acids. CDR1 MNHNS and CDR2 SASEGT come from the germline V gene. J lost 7 bases, V lost 5 bases, and 10 bases had no gene match. The CDR3 sequence is CASSPGTAFFGYTF. The CDR3, as DNA: TGTGCCAGCAGTCCCGGGACAGCGTTCTTTGGCTACACCTTC.

This clonotype has at least ten counts. V gene TRBV20-1 combines with J gene TRBJ1-4; D is possibly TRBD1 (6 bases). Germline V gives CDR1 DFQATT, CDR2 SNEGSKA (reference sequence). The CDR3 runs to 14 residues. The V end was cut by 3 bases, the J end by 2 bases, with 10 bases between. Written as DNA, the CDR3 is TGCAGTGCTAGCAGGCAGGGGACTAATGAAAAACTGTTTTTT. Encoded protein: CSASRQGTNEKLFF.

The rearrangement joins TRBV7-2 to TRBJ1-1; D remains ambiguous. The ends were cut back, 6 bases at V and 11 bases at J, with 13 bases in the middle. The CDR3 totals 11 residues. Germline assignment: CDR1 SGHTA and CDR2 FQGNSA. CDR3 sequence: CASRLREAAFF. CDR3 DNA sequence: TGTGCCAGCAGACTGAGGGAGGCGGCTTTCTTT.

This clonotype was seen more than once but under ten times. The V call is TRBV28, the J call TRBJ1-2; D not resolved. This CDR3 comprises 13 residues. Germline V gene lookup returns CDR1 MDHEN and CDR2 SYDVKM. The V gene lost 2 bases and the J gene lost 4 bases, with 8 bases spanning the gap. CDR3 DNA sequence: TGTGCCAGCAGTTTAGATAACAGCTATGGCTACACCTTC. Its protein product is CASSLDNSYGYTF.

The CDR3 loop is CASSYRWMGTGELFF. The CDR3 DNA follows: TGTGCCAGCAGCTATCGGTGGATGGGGACCGGGGAGCTGTTTTTT. V gene TRBV7-8 combines with J gene TRBJ2-2; D is uncertain. The length of the CDR3 is 15 residues. In germline, CDR1 is SGHVS, CDR2 FQNEAQ. Deletions cut 4 bases from V and 5 bases from J, with 14 bases between. The whole variable domain, filled in from reference TRBV7-8 and TRBJ2-2, reads GAGVSQSPRYKVAKRGQDVALRCDPISGHVSLFWYQQALGQGPEFLTYFQNEAQLDKSGLPSDRFFAERPEGSVSTLKIQRTQQEDSAVYLCASSYRWMGTGELFFGEGSRLTVL.

There are many counts of this clonotype. The chain recombines TRBV29-1 with TRBJ2-5, with 12 bases identical to TRBD2. The germline V gene has CDR1 SQVTM and CDR2 ANQGSEA. The CDR3 has 16 amino acids. J gave up 5 bases and V 7 bases, and 14 bases lay outside the gene matches. The CDR3 DNA sequence: TGCAGCGGCCTCGGACTAGCGGGGCCGCACAGGGAGACCCAGTACTTC. Translated, it gives CSGLGLAGPHRETQYF.

The genes are TRBV19 and TRBJ1-1; no definite D call. The germline V gene has CDR1 LNHDA and CDR2 SQIVND (reference sequence). This CDR3 is 13 amino acids long. The V and J ends lost 7 bases and 5 bases respectively, with 14 bases between them. The CDR3 reads CASKWNGRTEAFF. CDR3 coding DNA: TGTGCCAGTAAATGGAACGGTAGGACTGAAGCTTTCTTT.